This record concerns one T cell receptor beta chain sequence. V lost 3 bases and J lost 6; bases outside the gene matches: 6. The CDR3 extends over 15 amino acids. Germline V gives CDR1 MGHDK, CDR2 SYGVNS. As processed by the authors: Amplification with reference gene primers provided the estimates of nucleated cell counts. Measured with immunoSEQ multiplex PCR; TCRdb has only the in-frame clones, and not every one. That table is the source of V, J and clone size, and D and trimming were worked out from the DNA. The repertoire holds under 200,000 clones, with 79% as singletons. The source of the sample is a study of blood T cell repertoires in COVID-19. Study context: The study drew acute and convalescent COVID-19 samples from the United States, Italy and Spain. Nucleic acid was either cDNA or gDNA, and it came from T cells, B-cell-depleted T cells, or PBMCs.

This clonotype was sampled from a man in his sixties with active or convalescent COVID-19. The genes are TRBV25-1 and TRBJ2-1; TRBD2 matches at 9 bases. Sequenced: peripheral blood. CDR3 nucleotide sequence: TGTGCCAGCAGTGATTCTAGCGGGGCAGTCAATGAGCAGTTCTTC. It is translated as CASSDSSGAVNEQFF.